This T cell receptor (beta chain) originates from a study of blood T cell dynamics during melanoma immunotherapy. Overall study findings and caveats: Unlike progressors, later disease-control patients had W3 repertoires gaining clonality or diversity.

On this clone itself: The antigen is undetermined.

Sequenced by immunoSEQ multiplex PCR; TCRdb stores in-frame clones only, minus some. This table holds approximately 22,000 clones, around 85% found once. This CDR3 comprises 15 residues. CDR1 is SGHRS and CDR2 is YFSETQ in the germline V gene. The V segment lost 3 bases and the J segment 1 base; nucleotides outside the gene matches: 2. Specified time point: pre-treatment baseline. Samples come from before therapy and from week 3 after the first blockade cycle. This sequence originates from a human donor with melanoma. Specimen: blood, collected from a patient treated with checkpoint blockade. The genes are TRBV5-1 and TRBJ2-1; 9 bases fit TRBD2. CDR3 bases: TGCGCCAGCAGCTCGACTAGCGGATCCTACAATGAGCAGTTCTTC. It is translated as CASSSTSGSYNEQFF.